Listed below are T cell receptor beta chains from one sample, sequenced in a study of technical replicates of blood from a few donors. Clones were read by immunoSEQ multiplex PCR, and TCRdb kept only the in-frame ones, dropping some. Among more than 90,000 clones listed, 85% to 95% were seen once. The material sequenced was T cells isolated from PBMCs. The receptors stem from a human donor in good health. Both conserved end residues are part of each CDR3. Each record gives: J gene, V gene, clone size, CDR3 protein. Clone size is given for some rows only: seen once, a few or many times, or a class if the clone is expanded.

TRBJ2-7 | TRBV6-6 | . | CASSYSGEGAYEQYF
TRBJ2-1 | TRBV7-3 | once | CASSSDRSHEQFF
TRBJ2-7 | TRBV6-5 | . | CASRSGTSVLYEQYF
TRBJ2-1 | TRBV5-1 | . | CASSYRTPNDEQFF
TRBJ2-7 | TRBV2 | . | CASTQVEQYF
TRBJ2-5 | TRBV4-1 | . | CASSQTRREETQYF
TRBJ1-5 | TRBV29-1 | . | CSVEEQGNQPQHF
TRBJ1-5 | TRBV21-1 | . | CASSVHNSNQPQHF
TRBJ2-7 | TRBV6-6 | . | CASSYSYSGSVYEQYF
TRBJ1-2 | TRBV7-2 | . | CASSSKEGADYGYTF
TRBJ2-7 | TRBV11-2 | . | CASSLGARLRQYF
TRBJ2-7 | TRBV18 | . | CASSQKGGLSRVFVYEQYF
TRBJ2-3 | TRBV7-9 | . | CASSLGARGTDTQYF
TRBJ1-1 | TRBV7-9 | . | CASSLAGSFLNTEAFF
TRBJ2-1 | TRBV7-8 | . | CASSFPRLAGGPSSYNEQFF
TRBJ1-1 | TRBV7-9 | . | CASSWTGPEAFF
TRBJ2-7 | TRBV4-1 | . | CASSQGLANNEQYF
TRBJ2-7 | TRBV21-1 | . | CASSNRTVLWRNEQYF
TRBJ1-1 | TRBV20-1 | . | CSASRTEAFF
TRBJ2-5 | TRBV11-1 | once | CASSSTGVLKKETQYF
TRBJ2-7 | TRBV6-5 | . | CASSYSTGAYEQYF
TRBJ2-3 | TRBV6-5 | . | CASSDSRLATQYF
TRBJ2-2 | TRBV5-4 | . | CASSFRESYTGELFF
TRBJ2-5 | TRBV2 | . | CATSTGSETQYF
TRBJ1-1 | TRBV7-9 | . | CASSLVGEGTEAFF
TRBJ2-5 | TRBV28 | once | CASSSLAGQETQYF
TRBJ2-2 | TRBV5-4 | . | CASARRLAGAAGELFF
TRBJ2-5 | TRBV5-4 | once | CASSLQGVQETQYF
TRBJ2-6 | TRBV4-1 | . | CASSQAREAGANVLTF
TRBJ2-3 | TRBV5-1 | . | CASSYRGRVTDTQYF
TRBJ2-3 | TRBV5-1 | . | CASRPQGGFVTDTQYF
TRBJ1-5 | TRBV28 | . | CASSFISNQPQHF
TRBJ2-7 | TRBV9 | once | CPFTSGVKKQYF
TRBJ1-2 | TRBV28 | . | CASREPGVGFYGYTF
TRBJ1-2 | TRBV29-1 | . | CSVNPTGVYGYTF
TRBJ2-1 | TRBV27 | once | CASSFSPMPYNEQFF
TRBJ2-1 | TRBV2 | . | CASSVGWRGANEQFF
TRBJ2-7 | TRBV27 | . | CASSLFLGQGHPGEQYF
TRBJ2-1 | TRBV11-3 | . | CASSGTSGRSSNRYNEQFF
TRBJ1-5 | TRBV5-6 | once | CASSWGQGALNQPQHF
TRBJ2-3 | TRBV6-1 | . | CATERTGGLDTQYF
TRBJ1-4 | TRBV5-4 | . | CASSRTGGSEKLFF
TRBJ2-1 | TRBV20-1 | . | CSAWDLNEQFF
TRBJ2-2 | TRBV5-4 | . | CASSFWGGTGELFF
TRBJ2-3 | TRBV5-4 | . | CASSNQGLRTDTQYF
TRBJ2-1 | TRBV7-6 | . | CASRSSGEQFF
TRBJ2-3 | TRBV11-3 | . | CASSLRTGDRDTDTQYF
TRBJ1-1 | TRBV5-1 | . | CASSLEMGGSEAFF
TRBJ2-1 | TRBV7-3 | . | CASSLRREGSSYNEQFF
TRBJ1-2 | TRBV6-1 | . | CASSEYEGVTYGYTF
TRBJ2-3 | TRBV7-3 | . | CASSLDRYSTDTQYF
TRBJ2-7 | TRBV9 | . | CASSASGRSYEQYF
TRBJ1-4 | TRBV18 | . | CASSPPSGAPEKLFF
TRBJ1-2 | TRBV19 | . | CASSTQGYGYTF
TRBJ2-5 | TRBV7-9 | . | CASSSSDRVDYQYF
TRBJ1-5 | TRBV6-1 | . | CASNRGQDQPQHF
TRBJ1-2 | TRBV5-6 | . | CASSPGISYGYTF
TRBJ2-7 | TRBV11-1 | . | CASSLPRGTYEQYF
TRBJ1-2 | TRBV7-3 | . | CASSLDGQLHGYTF